Listed below are T cell receptor beta chains from one sample, sequenced in a study of blood T cells in healthy people across ages. Each CDR3 protein is one row after TCRdb ran MiXCR on the 5' RACE reads. The sample consists of under 1 million distinct CDR3 sequences, 44% of them appearing once. Sequenced: blood. These receptor sequences come from a man aged 55 to 69 in good health. The conserved cysteine and the conserved F or W are not part of the CDR3 here.

V	J	CDR3
TRBV20-1	TRBJ2-7	SARDQRQGWYEQY
TRBV7-2	TRBJ2-1	ASRLAGGLSSYNEQF
TRBV20-1	TRBJ2-5	SARASQETQY
TRBV5-4	TRBJ1-2	ASSLKQGERYGYT
TRBV3-1	TRBJ2-5	ASSQTDPRNEQY
TRBV2	TRBJ2-1	ASRKSGAAYNEQF
TRBV30	TRBJ2-6	AWSSGGHSGANVLT
TRBV20-1	TRBJ2-5	SARTPIQETQY
TRBV6-1	TRBJ2-5	ASSEEAGVVTQY
TRBV7-2	TRBJ1-1	ASCQTAGTAHGAF
TRBV7-9	TRBJ2-7	ASSTPQGAYEQY
TRBV20-1	TRBJ2-7	SSGLAGGTYEQY
TRBV7-2	NA	ASSLTGELGKTQY
TRBV4-3	TRBJ2-1	ASSQDLAGGLSQF
TRBV25-1	TRBJ1-5	ASSEGRQPQH
TRBV21-1	TRBJ2-7	ASSKVRGIGSYEQY
TRBV9	TRBJ2-7	ASSVEDRISPAYEQY
TRBV20-1	TRBJ1-4	SARAPPGEGEKLF
TRBV4-2	TRBJ1-1	ASSQARTVNTEAF
TRBV12-3/TRBV12-4	TRBJ1-2	ASSLASTSFGYT
TRBV20-1	TRBJ2-1	SARDLRSGRYNEQF
TRBV20-1	NA	SASDGGPGETQY
TRBV9	TRBJ2-3	ASSVYFQADTQY
TRBV15	TRBJ2-5	ATSREGVQY
TRBV20-1	TRBJ2-1	SARWVGGEQF
TRBV20-1	TRBJ2-5	SANRDPEETQY
TRBV20-1	TRBJ1-6	SARDPVNNSPLH
TRBV16	TRBJ2-5	ASSLFGSLGETQY
TRBV25-1	TRBJ2-4	ASSELTGTKNIQY
TRBV6-5	TRBJ1-2	ASLGEGGYGYT
TRBV28	TRBJ2-7	ATSGWGRGNDEQY
TRBV29-1	TRBJ1-1	SVQHLNTEAF
TRBV13	TRBJ2-7	ASSSDSFGSYEQY
TRBV6-2/TRBV6-3	TRBJ2-7	ASSYGGQSYEQY
TRBV7-2	TRBJ2-5	ASSLLVQGETQY
TRBV5-1	TRBJ2-1	ASSLGAMSSYNEQF
TRBV4-1	TRBJ2-3	ANSQGLPRTDKQY
TRBV6-5	TRBJ1-1	ASSTSGLGNTEAF
TRBV20-1	TRBJ2-7	SARGRAGRYEQY
TRBV5-1	TRBJ2-3	ASREDYYTDTQY
TRBV11-1	TRBJ2-7	ASTPGQGLTVYEQY
TRBV9	TRBJ2-1	ASSTTGRAYEQF
TRBV28	TRBJ2-7	ASNLGTSGRLPSSYEQY
TRBV6-1	TRBJ2-1	ASSRAGNSYNEQF
TRBV20-1	TRBJ2-3	SATGLAGSTDTQY
TRBV12-3/TRBV12-4	TRBJ2-3	ASSFRRLGADTQY
TRBV3-1	TRBJ1-5	ASSWEYDQPQH
TRBV3-1	TRBJ2-2	ASSQRQGGGELF
TRBV29-1	TRBJ2-7	SAKGRDGQY
TRBV18	TRBJ2-3	ASSPLRDLTDTQY
TRBV6-5	TRBJ2-2	ASSYSMENTGELF